This T cell receptor beta chain was profiled in a study of blood T cells in healthy people across ages. Study results and caveats: Measured against age, TCR beta diversity per million T cells decreased in a roughly linear manner. Strongly correlated with naive T cell percentage was TCR beta diversity. Estimates based on one million T cells were treated as lower bounds.

CDR1 and CDR2 from the germline V gene are SGHTA and FQGNSA. J gave up 2 bases and V 5 bases, and 6 bases lay outside the gene matches. The CDR3 runs 16 residues. Next came a second PCR, run for about 7 to 11 cycles, which used a sample-barcoded 5' primer along with a J-beta primer mix. MiXCR was run by TCRdb on the 5' RACE reads, yielding one entry per CDR3 protein. This table has about 640,000 distinct CDR3 sequences, roughly 31% appearing once. A single count supports this clonotype. The antigen remains unidentified. The genes are TRBV7-2 and TRBJ2-2; TRBD2 agrees at 9 bases. The sequenced sample consisted of blood. The receptor comes from a woman of 80 years or more in good health. The CDR3 nucleotides read TGTGCCAGCAGCAAATCCGGGACTAGCAACACCGGGGAGCTGTTTTTT. Its protein is CASSKSGTSNTGELFF.